A single T cell receptor beta chain is shown here with its context. Its antigen remains unknown. The repertoire was sequenced with immunoSEQ multiplex PCR; TCRdb's copy has only in-frame clones and lacks some. The table records 150,000 to 200,000 clones, almost 95% of them present only once. The sample belongs to a study of T cell responses to AZD1222 COVID-19 vaccine. This CDR3 contains 13 residues. The V end lost 4 bases, the J end lost 6 bases, and 13 bases lay between the germline ends. Germline V CDR1 and CDR2: SGHTA, FQGNSA. Study-wide results and limits: Donors in the cohort were predominantly white British and more often female, and clonal diversity was possibly underestimated. Spike-specific TCR depth and breadth grew after two AZD1222 doses.

The clonotype originates from an adult in good health. The sequencing used peripheral blood, collected on day 0 of AZD1222 vaccination. The genes are TRBV7-2 and TRBJ2-7; the D gene is possibly TRBD2 (6 bases). CDR3: CASSSSVGFEQYF. CDR3 sequence (DNA): TGTGCCAGCAGCTCTAGCGTAGGATTCGAGCAGTACTTC.